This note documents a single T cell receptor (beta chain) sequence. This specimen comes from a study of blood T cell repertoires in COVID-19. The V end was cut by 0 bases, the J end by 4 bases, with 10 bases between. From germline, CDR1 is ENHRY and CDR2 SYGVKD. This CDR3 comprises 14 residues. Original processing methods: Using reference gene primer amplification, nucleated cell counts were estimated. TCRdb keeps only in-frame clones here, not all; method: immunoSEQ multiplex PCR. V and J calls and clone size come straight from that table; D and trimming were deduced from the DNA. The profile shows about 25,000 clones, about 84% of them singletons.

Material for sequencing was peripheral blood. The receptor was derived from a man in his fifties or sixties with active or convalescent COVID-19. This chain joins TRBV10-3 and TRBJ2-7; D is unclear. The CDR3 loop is CAISESSGLYEQYF. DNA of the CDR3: TGTGCCATCAGTGAGTCGTCTGGCCTGTACGAGCAGTACTTC.